One and the same sample provided the 5 T cell receptor beta chains below, sequenced in a study of radiotherapy plus CTLA-4 blockade in lung cancer. Using immunoSEQ multiplex PCR, the repertoire was profiled, and TCRdb retains in-frame clones only, with some absent. The data hold about 60,000 clones, with about 72% observed a single time. The source was peripheral blood, collected from a patient treated with radiotherapy plus ipilimumab. These receptors were obtained from a human donor with non-small cell lung cancer whose response to radiotherapy plus ipilimumab could not be evaluated.

The V and J genes are TRBV10-3 and TRBJ2-1; 14 bases align to TRBD2. J lost 6 bases, V lost 5 bases, and 6 bases had no gene match. Germline CDR1 is ENHRY and CDR2 is SYGVKD. CDR3 length: 16 amino acids. In DNA, the CDR3 is TGTGCCATCAGTTGGCAGACTAGCGGGAGGGGCAATGAGCAGTTCTTC. Its translation is CAISWQTSGRGNEQFF.

This chain uses TRBV7-2 with TRBJ1-2; TRBD1 matches at 7 bases. V was clipped by 6 bases and J by 6 bases; unmatched bases: 7. Germline V gene lookup returns CDR1 SGHTA and CDR2 FQGNSA. This CDR3 is built from 13 residues. The CDR3 DNA reads as TGTGCCAGCAGTTACGGGACAGCGGATGGCTACACCTTC. This translates into CASSYGTADGYTF.

V usage is TRBV5-6 and J usage is TRBJ1-3; D is ambiguous. Germline CDR1 reads SGHDT; CDR2 reads YYEEEE. This CDR3 spans 15 amino acids. Trimming stripped 5 bases from V and 1 base from J, with 13 bases between. This CDR3 reads CASRPDRASGNTIYF. Here the CDR3 DNA reads TGTGCCAGCAGGCCCGACCGAGCGTCTGGAAACACCATATATTTT.

V usage is TRBV5-6 and J usage is TRBJ2-3; D perhaps matches TRBD1 (5 bases). This CDR3 has 15 residues. Germline values: CDR1 SGHDT, CDR2 YYEEEE. The ends were cut back, 1 base at V and 0 bases at J, with 9 bases in the middle. CDR3 nucleotide sequence: TGTGCCAGCAGCTTGAGGGGATTCAGCACAGATACGCAGTATTTT. It encodes CASSLRGFSTDTQYF.

The chain uses TRBV27 and TRBJ2-7, with 13 bases matching TRBD2. Unmatched junction bases numbered 24, after V lost 6 bases and J lost 1 base. The CDR3 extends over 22 amino acids. The germline gives CDR1 MNHEY, CDR2 SMNVEV (reference sequence). The chain's CDR3 is CASRGPGTGAPGTSGTSYEQYF. CDR3 nucleotide sequence: TGTGCCAGCAGGGGCCCCGGGACAGGGGCACCCGGGACTAGCGGGACATCCTACGAGCAGTACTTC.